The subject of this entry is one T cell receptor (beta chain). The data belong to a study of T cell repertoires in cytomegalovirus infection. The V end lost 4 bases, the J end lost 2 bases, and 6 bases lay between the germline ends. CDR3 length: 12 residues. One entry per CDR3 protein, called by TCRdb with MiXCR from the reads. The sample has under 350,000 distinct CDR3 sequences; approximately 8.9% are singletons. The rearrangement joins TRBV12-3 or TRBV12-4 to TRBJ2-7; no clear D gene. Specimen: PBMCs. The receptor's source is a human donor in good health (CMV status not recorded). Some clones in this sample may be carry-over from other donors' samples. CDR3 loop: CASSWSAYEQYF. Written as DNA, the CDR3 is TGTGCCAGCAGTTGGTCCGCCTACGAGCAGTACTTC.